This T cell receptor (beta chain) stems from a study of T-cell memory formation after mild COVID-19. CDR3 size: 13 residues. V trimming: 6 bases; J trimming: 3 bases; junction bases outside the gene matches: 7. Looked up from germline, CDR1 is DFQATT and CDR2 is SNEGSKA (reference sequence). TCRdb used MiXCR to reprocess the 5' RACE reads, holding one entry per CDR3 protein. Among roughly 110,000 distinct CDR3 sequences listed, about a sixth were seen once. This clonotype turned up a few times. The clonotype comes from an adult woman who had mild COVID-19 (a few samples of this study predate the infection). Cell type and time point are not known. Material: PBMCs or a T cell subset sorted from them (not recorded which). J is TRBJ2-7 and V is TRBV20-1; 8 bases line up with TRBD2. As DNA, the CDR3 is TGCAGTGCCAGGAGCGGGAGCAGCTACGAGCAGTACTTC. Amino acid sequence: CSARSGSSYEQYF.